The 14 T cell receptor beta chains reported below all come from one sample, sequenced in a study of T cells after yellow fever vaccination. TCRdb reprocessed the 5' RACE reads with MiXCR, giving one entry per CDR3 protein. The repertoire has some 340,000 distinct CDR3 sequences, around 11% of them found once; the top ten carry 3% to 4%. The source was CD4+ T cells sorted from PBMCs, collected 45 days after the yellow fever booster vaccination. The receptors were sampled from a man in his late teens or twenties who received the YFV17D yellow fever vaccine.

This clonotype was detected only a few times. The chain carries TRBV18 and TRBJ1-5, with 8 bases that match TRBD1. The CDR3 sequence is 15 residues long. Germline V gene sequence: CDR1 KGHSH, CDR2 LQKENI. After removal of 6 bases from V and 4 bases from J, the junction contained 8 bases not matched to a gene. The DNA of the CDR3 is TGTGCCAGCTCGCCTAACAGGGGGACGAATCAGCCCCAGCATTTT. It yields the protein CASSPNRGTNQPQHF.

For the CDR3, the DNA is TGTGCCAGCAGTAATGGGACAAGGATTCTCTATGGCTACACCTTC. Encoded protein: CASSNGTRILYGYTF. The chain employs TRBV6-5 and TRBJ1-2; perhaps TRBD1 as D (6 bases). CDR3 length: 15 amino acids. Per the germline V gene, CDR1 is MNHEY and CDR2 is SVGAGI. Trimming removed 5 bases from V and 4 bases from J, with 17 bases in between.

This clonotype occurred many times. CDR3 residues: CASSESIGGTPIRRYF. CDR3 nucleotide sequence: TGCGCCAGCAGTGAGTCGATTGGGGGGACCCCTATTCGGCGGTACTTC. V usage is TRBV10-1 and J usage is TRBJ2-7, with D tentatively TRBD2 (6 bases). CDR1 and CDR2 (germline): WNHNN, SYGVQD (reference sequence). CDR3 length: 16 residues. V shed 0 bases and J shed 12 bases, with 24 bases lying between them.

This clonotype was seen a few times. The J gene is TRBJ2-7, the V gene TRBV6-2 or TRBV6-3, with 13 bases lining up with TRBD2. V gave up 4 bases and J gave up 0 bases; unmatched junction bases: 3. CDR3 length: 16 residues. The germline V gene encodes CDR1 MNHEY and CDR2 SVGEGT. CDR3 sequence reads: CASSSGLAGASYEQYF. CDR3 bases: TGTGCCAGCAGTTCAGGACTAGCGGGGGCCTCCTACGAGCAGTACTTC.

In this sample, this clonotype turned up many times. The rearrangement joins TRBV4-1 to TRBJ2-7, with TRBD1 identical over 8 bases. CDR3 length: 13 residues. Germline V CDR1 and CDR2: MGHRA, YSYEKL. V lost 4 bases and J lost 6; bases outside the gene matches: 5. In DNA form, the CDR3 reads TGCGCCAGCAGCCCCGGAACAGGGGGCGAGCAGTACGTC. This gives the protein CASSPGTGGEQYV.

The CDR3 loop reads CAWSYPGRTTNQPQHF. CDR3 DNA: TGTGCCTGGAGTTACCCGGGCCGTACGACCAATCAGCCCCAGCATTTT. The V gene is TRBV30, the J gene TRBJ1-5; no firm D call. Germline V CDR1 and CDR2: GTSNPN, SVGIG (reference sequence). The CDR3 covers 16 residues. Trimming pared 2 bases from V and 3 bases from J, leaving 17 bases between.

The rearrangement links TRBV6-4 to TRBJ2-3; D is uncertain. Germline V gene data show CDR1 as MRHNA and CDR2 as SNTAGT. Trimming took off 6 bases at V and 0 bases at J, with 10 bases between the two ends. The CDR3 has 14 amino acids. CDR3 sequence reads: CASRQEFSTDTQYF. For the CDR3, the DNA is TGTGCCAGCAGGCAGGAATTCAGCACAGATACGCAGTATTTT.

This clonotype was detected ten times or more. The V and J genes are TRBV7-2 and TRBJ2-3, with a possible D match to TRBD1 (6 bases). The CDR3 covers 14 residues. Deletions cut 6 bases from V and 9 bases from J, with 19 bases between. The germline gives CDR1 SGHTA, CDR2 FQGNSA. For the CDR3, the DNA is TGTGCCAGCAGTAAACAGGGAAAGGCGCCAACGCAGTATTTT. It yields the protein CASSKQGKAPTQYF.

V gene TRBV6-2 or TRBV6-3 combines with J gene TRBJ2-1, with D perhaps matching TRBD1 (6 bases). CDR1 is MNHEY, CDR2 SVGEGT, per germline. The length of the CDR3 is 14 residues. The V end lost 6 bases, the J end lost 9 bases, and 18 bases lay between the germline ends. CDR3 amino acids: CASSQGSLRGEQFF. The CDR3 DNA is TGTGCCAGCAGCCAGGGGTCCTTAAGGGGTGAGCAGTTCTTC.

The CDR3 protein is CASSVKTGDNEQFF. The CDR3 nucleotides read TGTGCCAGCAGTGTAAAAACAGGGGACAATGAGCAGTTCTTC. V usage is TRBV25-1 and J usage is TRBJ2-1, with 7 bases aligning to TRBD1. The CDR3 runs to 14 residues. Germline trimming cut 4 bases from V and 5 bases from J; bases unmatched to any gene: 5. Germline V CDR1 and CDR2: MGHDK, SYGVNS. The variable domain in full, completed from reference TRBV25-1 and TRBJ2-1, reads EADIYQTPRYLVIGTGKKITLECSQTMGHDKMYWYQQDPGMELHLIHYSYGVNSTEKGDLSSESTVSRIRTEHFPLTLESARPSHTSQYLCASSVKTGDNEQFFGPGTRLTVL.

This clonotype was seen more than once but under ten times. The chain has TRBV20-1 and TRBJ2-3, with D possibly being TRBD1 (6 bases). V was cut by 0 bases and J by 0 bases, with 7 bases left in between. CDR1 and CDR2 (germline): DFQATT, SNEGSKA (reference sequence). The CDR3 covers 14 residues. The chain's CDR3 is CSARDTGSTDTQYF. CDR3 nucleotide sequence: TGCAGTGCTAGAGATACAGGGAGCACAGATACGCAGTATTTT.

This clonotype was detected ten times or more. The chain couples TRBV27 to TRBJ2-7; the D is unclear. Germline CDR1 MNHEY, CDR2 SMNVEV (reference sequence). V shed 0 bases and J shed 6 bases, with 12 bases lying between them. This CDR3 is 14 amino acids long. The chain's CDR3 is CASSLSSGLGEQYV. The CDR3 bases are TGTGCCAGCAGTTTATCTTCCGGTTTAGGCGAGCAGTACGTC.

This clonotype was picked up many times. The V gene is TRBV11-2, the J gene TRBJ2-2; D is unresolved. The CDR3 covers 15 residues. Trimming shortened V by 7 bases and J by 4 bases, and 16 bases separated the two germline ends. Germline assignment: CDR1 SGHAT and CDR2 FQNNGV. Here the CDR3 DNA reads TGTGCCAGCAACCTCTGGGCTTATGGCACCGGGGAGCTGTTTTTT. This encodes CASNLWAYGTGELFF.

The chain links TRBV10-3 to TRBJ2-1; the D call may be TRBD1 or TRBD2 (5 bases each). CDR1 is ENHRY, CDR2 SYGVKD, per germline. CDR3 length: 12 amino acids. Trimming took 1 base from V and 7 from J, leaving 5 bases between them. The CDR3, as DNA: TGTGCCATCAGTGAGTGGGGGAATGAGCAGTTCTTC. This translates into CAISEWGNEQFF.